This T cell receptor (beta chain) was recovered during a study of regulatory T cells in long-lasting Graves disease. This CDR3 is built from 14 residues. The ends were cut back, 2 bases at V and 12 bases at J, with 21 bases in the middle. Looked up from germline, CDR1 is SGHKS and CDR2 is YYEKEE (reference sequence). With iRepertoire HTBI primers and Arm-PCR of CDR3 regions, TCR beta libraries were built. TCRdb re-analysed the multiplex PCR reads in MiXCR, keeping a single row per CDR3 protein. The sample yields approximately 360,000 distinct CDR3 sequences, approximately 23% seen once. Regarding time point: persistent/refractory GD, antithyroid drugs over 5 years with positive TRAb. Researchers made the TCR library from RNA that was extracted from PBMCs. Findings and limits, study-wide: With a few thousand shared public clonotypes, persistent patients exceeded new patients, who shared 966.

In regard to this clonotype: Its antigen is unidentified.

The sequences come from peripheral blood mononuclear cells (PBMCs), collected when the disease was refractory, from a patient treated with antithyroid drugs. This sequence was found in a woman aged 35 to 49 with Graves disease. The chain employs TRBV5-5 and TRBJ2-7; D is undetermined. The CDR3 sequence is CASSFNMLAVGWYF. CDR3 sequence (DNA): TGTGCCAGCAGCTTCAACATGCTCGCGGTAGGGTGGTACTTC. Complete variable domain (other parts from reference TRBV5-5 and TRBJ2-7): DAGVTQSPTHLIKTRGQQVTLRCSPISGHKSVSWYQQVLGQGPQFIFQYYEKEERGRGNFPDRFSARQFPNYSSELNVNALLLGDSALYLCASSFNMLAVGWYFGPGTRLTVT.